One sample yielded the 5 T cell receptor beta chains listed below, sequenced in a study of shared clonotypes between healthy human individuals. Terminally differentiated effector memory CD45RA+ cells were excluded by CCR7 positive selection of CD45RO-negative cells. Only in-frame clones appear in the TCRdb table, and some are missing; sequencing was by immunoSEQ multiplex PCR. This sample has under 1 million clones, with 92% found just once. The specimen sequenced was naive CD8+ T cells sorted from blood. The receptors derive from a young man in good health.

The CDR3 nucleotides read TGTGCCAGCAGCCCTAGCACGGGTACGGGAAAACTGTTTTTT. Amino acids: CASSPSTGTGKLFF. The V gene is TRBV11-2, the J gene TRBJ1-4; D gene uncertain. V dropped 5 bases and J dropped 10 bases, with 17 bases sitting between them. This CDR3 has 14 amino acids. Germline loops: CDR1 SGHAT, CDR2 FQNNGV.

This chain links TRBV4-2 with TRBJ2-7, with TRBD1 matching over 9 bases. Unmatched junction bases numbered 1, after V lost 1 base and J lost 0 bases. The germline V gene has CDR1 LGHNA and CDR2 YNFKEQ. This CDR3 contains 15 residues. The CDR3 DNA reads TGTGCCAGCAGCCAAGGACAGGGGGACTCCTACGAGCAGTACTTC. It specifies CASSQGQGDSYEQYF.

The V gene is TRBV6-5, the J gene TRBJ1-5; D is ambiguous. In germline, CDR1 is MNHEY, CDR2 SVGAGI. This CDR3 spans 14 amino acids. Trimming removed 2 bases at V and 5 bases at J, with 10 bases between. CDR3 sequence (DNA): TGTGCCAGCAGTTACGCCGGATTTGATCAGCCCCAGCATTTT. Protein product: CASSYAGFDQPQHF.

The chain is built from TRBV5-4 and TRBJ2-1, with 12 positions matching TRBD2. The CDR3 totals 15 residues. CDR1 and CDR2 (germline): SGHNT, YYREEE (reference sequence). Trimming removed 4 bases from V and 6 bases from J; junction bases left unmatched: 5. The CDR3 loop is CASSLTSGSPNEQFF. As DNA, the CDR3 is TGTGCCAGCAGCCTGACTAGCGGGAGTCCCAATGAGCAGTTCTTC. Using reference TRBV5-4 and TRBJ2-1 for the parts outside the CDR3, the full variable domain is ETGVTQSPTHLIKTRGQQVTLRCSSQSGHNTVSWYQQALGQGPQFIFQYYREEENGRGNFPPRFSGLQFPNYSSELNVNALELDDSALYLCASSLTSGSPNEQFFGPGTRLTVL.

A note on this clone: This sample also contains other DNA sequences that code for the same CDR3. V is TRBV4-1 and J is TRBJ2-7; D possibly corresponds to TRBD2 (6 bases). V was shortened by 3 bases and J by 2 bases, with 20 bases between the two germline ends. The CDR3 is 17 amino acids. CDR1 and CDR2 from the germline V gene are MGHRA and YSYEKL. CDR3 nucleotide sequence: TGCGCCAGCAGCCATCTTTTTATACCGGGACTGCCCTACGAGCAGTACTTC. The encoded protein is CASSHLFIPGLPYEQYF.